The 11 T cell receptor beta chains in this list originate from one sample, sequenced in a study of CD8 T cells in Susac syndrome. Random hexamers were used to reverse transcribe roughly 0.45 to 1 ug of RNA. TCRdb reanalysed the immunoSEQ multiplex PCR reads using MiXCR and keeps one entry per CDR3 protein. Among 15,000 to 20,000 distinct CDR3 sequences, around 95% were seen once, and the ten largest hold about 0.24%. Sequenced input: CD8+ T cells from PBMCs. Receptors originate from a human donor in good health.

The chain employs TRBV27 and TRBJ2-3, with 8 positions matching TRBD2. This CDR3 has 16 amino acids. The germline V gene encodes CDR1 MNHEY and CDR2 SMNVEV (reference sequence). Trimming at V came to 3 bases and at J to 1 base, leaving 6 bases not matched to a gene. CDR3 sequence (DNA): TGTGCCAGCAGTTTCGGGGGGGAGTACGGCACAGATACGCAGTATTTT. Its protein product is CASSFGGEYGTDTQYF.

J is TRBJ1-5 and V is TRBV24-1, with 9 bases fitting TRBD1. CDR3 length: 18 amino acids. Looked up from germline, CDR1 is KGHDR and CDR2 is SFDVKD. With V trimmed by 0 bases and J by 0 bases, 5 bases remained unmatched. CDR3 sequence reads: CATSDLLGTGRSNQPQHF. The CDR3 region has the DNA TGTGCCACCAGTGATTTGCTAGGGACAGGGCGTAGCAATCAGCCCCAGCATTTT.

The chain uses TRBV29-1 and TRBJ2-1; perhaps TRBD2 as D (5 bases). This CDR3 has 12 residues. V lost 3 bases, J lost 10 bases, and 13 bases lay in between. Germline CDR1 reads SQVTM; CDR2 reads ANQGSEA. The CDR3 nucleotides are TGCAGCGTTGACGAGGGCTACGGGGAGCAGTTCTTC. Protein product: CSVDEGYGEQFF.

The CDR3 nucleotides are TGTGCCACCAGCAGAGGGGACAGGGAGTCAGATACGCAGTATTTT. Translating it yields CATSRGDRESDTQYF. The chain has TRBV15 and TRBJ2-3, with 9 positions matching TRBD1. Germline assignment: CDR1 LNHNV and CDR2 YYDKDF (reference sequence). The ends lost 1 base at V and 4 bases at J; junction bases unmatched: 3. This CDR3 comprises 15 residues.

The sample holds one count of this clonotype. This sequence joins TRBV20-1 and TRBJ2-5; 8 bases are shared with TRBD1. The CDR3 totals 12 residues. The germline V gene encodes CDR1 DFQATT and CDR2 SNEGSKA (reference sequence). Here the CDR3 reads CRLGQGLETQYF. The DNA of the CDR3 is TGCAGGCTTGGACAGGGTCTCGAGACCCAGTACTTC.

A single count supports this clonotype. The rearrangement joins TRBV6-5 to TRBJ1-1; tentative D call: TRBD1 (6 bases). CDR1 and CDR2 (germline): MNHEY, SVGAGI. V shed 0 bases and J shed 5 bases, with 7 bases lying between them. This CDR3 comprises 13 residues. Here the CDR3 DNA reads TGTGCCAGCAGTTACTCAGGGGGAACTGAAGCTTTCTTT. This codes for CASSYSGGTEAFF.

The chain carries TRBV5-6 and TRBJ2-1; possible D gene TRBD2, 7 bases. The CDR3 consists of 14 residues. Between the trimmed V and J ends, which lost 2 bases and 7 bases, there was a span of 13 bases. Germline V lookup: CDR1 SGHDT, CDR2 YYEEEE. Written as DNA, the CDR3 is TGTGCCAGCAGCTTCCCCGGGGGGCCAAATGAGCAGTTCTTC. Its translation: CASSFPGGPNEQFF.

The J gene is TRBJ2-1, the V gene TRBV6-2 or TRBV6-3, with D possibly being TRBD2 (5 bases). V gave up 10 bases and J gave up 7 bases, with 23 bases separating them. The CDR3 is 15 residues long. In germline, CDR1 is MNHEY, CDR2 SVGEGT. CDR3: CATFINEEVRNEQFF. The CDR3 DNA sequence: TGTGCCACTTTCATTAATGAGGAGGTAAGGAATGAGCAGTTCTTC.

This chain uses TRBV6-6 with TRBJ1-5, with a weak D call TRBD1 (5 bases). CDR1 is MNHNY and CDR2 is SVGAGI in the germline V gene (reference sequence). The length of the CDR3 is 16 residues. The V and J ends lost 0 bases and 3 bases respectively, with 12 bases between them. Here the CDR3 reads CASSYSGGDPNQPQHF. For the CDR3, the DNA is TGTGCCAGCAGTTACTCGGGGGGGGATCCCAATCAGCCCCAGCATTTT.

This chain uses TRBV5-5 with TRBJ1-4, with unresolved D. The V gene's germline CDR1 is SGHKS and CDR2 YYEKEE (reference sequence). The CDR3 totals 15 residues. The V end lost 0 bases, the J end lost 5 bases, and 11 bases lay between the germline ends. In DNA, the CDR3 is TGTGCCAGCAGCTTGGTGCCAGGAAGGAATGAAAAACTGTTTTTT. Translating it yields CASSLVPGRNEKLFF.

This sequence joins TRBV18 and TRBJ2-7; D could derive from TRBD1 or TRBD2 (5 bases each). V lost 3 bases to trimming and J lost 7 bases, with 13 bases between them. Germline V gene sequence: CDR1 KGHSH, CDR2 LQKENI. The CDR3 sequence is 13 residues long. Here the CDR3 reads CASSPTGRSEQYF. The CDR3 DNA sequence: TGTGCCAGCTCACCGACGGGGCGATCGGAGCAGTACTTC.